This T cell receptor (beta chain) was recorded in a study of blood T cell repertoires in COVID-19. Using immunoSEQ multiplex PCR, the repertoire was profiled, and TCRdb retains in-frame clones only, with some absent. The sample holds some 170,000 clones, approximately 80% seen once. This CDR3 spans 15 amino acids. Germline V gene lookup returns CDR1 SEHNR and CDR2 FQNEAQ (reference sequence). J gave up 5 bases and V 5 bases, and 10 bases lay outside the gene matches. This receptor was obtained from a human donor in a cohort sampled during active COVID-19. This sequence joins TRBV7-9 and TRBJ2-5; 8 nucleotides agree with TRBD1. Sequencing was done on a sample of peripheral blood. The CDR3 here is CASSPVRTGPETQYF. The CDR3 DNA is TGTGCCAGCAGCCCCGTCCGGACAGGGCCCGAGACCCAGTACTTC.